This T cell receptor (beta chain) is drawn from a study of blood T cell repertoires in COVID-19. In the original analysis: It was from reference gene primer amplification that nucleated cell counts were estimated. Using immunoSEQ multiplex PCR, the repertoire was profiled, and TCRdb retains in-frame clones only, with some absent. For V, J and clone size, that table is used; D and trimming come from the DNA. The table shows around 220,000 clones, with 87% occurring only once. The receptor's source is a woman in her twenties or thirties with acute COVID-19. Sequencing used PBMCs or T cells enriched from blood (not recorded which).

For the CDR3, the DNA is TGTGCCATCCTTATGAGGTCCAAAAACATTCAGTACTTC. It codes for CAILMRSKNIQYF. This chain connects TRBV2 to TRBJ2-4; D unresolved. V was trimmed by 10 bases and J by 2 bases, leaving 12 bases between them. The CDR3 is 13 amino acids. Germline V CDR1 and CDR2: SNHLY, FYNNEI.